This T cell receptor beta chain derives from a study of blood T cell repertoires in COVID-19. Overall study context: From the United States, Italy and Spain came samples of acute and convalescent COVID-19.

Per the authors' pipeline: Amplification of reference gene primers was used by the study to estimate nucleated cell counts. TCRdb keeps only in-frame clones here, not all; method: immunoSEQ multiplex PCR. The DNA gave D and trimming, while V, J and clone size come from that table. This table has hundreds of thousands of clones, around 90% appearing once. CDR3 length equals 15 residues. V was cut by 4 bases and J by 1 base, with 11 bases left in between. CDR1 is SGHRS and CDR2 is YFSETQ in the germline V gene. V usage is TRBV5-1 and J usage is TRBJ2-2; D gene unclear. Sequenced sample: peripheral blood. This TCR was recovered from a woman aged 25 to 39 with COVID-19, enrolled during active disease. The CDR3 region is CASSAPVLNTGELFF. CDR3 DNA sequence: TGCGCCAGCAGCGCGCCGGTTTTGAACACCGGGGAGCTGTTTTTT.